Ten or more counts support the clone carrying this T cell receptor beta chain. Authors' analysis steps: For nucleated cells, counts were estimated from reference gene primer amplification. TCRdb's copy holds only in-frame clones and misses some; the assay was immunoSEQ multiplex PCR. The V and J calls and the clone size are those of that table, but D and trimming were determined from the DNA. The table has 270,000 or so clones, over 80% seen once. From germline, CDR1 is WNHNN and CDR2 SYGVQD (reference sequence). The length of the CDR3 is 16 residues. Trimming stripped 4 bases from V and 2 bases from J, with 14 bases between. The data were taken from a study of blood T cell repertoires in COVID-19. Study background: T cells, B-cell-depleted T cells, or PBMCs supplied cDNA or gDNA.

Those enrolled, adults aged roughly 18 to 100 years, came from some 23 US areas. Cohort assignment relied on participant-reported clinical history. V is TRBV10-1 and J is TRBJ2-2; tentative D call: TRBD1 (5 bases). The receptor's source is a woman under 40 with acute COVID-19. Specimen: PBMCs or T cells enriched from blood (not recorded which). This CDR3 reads CASSAPTDGNTGELFF. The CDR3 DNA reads TGCGCCAGCAGTGCCCCGACAGACGGAAACACCGGGGAGCTGTTTTTT.